The source of this TCR beta chain is a study of blood T cells in healthy people across ages. Combining a sample-barcoded 5' primer with a J-beta primer mix, a second PCR ran for roughly 7 to 12 cycles. Via MiXCR, TCRdb re-called the 5' RACE reads, giving one row per CDR3 protein. The table has 910,000 or so distinct CDR3 sequences, 51% seen once. There are 13 residues in the CDR3. Per the germline V gene, CDR1 is SGHTA and CDR2 is FQGNSA. Trimming pared 8 bases from V and 1 base from J, leaving 12 bases between. The chain joins TRBV7-2 to TRBJ2-7, with D tentatively TRBD2 (6 bases). The TCR sequence derives from a woman aged 55-70 years in good health. Sequencing was performed on blood. The CDR3 sequence is CASGGTPSYEQYF. CDR3 sequence (DNA): TGTGCCAGCGGGGGGACCCCTTCCTACGAGCAGTACTTC. Full variable domain (missing parts from reference TRBV7-2 and TRBJ2-7): GAGVSQSPSNKVTEKGKDVELRCDPISGHTALYWYRQSLGQGLEFLIYFQGNSAPDKSGLPSDRFSAERTGGSVSTLTIQRTQQEDSAVYLCASGGTPSYEQYFGPGTRLTVT.